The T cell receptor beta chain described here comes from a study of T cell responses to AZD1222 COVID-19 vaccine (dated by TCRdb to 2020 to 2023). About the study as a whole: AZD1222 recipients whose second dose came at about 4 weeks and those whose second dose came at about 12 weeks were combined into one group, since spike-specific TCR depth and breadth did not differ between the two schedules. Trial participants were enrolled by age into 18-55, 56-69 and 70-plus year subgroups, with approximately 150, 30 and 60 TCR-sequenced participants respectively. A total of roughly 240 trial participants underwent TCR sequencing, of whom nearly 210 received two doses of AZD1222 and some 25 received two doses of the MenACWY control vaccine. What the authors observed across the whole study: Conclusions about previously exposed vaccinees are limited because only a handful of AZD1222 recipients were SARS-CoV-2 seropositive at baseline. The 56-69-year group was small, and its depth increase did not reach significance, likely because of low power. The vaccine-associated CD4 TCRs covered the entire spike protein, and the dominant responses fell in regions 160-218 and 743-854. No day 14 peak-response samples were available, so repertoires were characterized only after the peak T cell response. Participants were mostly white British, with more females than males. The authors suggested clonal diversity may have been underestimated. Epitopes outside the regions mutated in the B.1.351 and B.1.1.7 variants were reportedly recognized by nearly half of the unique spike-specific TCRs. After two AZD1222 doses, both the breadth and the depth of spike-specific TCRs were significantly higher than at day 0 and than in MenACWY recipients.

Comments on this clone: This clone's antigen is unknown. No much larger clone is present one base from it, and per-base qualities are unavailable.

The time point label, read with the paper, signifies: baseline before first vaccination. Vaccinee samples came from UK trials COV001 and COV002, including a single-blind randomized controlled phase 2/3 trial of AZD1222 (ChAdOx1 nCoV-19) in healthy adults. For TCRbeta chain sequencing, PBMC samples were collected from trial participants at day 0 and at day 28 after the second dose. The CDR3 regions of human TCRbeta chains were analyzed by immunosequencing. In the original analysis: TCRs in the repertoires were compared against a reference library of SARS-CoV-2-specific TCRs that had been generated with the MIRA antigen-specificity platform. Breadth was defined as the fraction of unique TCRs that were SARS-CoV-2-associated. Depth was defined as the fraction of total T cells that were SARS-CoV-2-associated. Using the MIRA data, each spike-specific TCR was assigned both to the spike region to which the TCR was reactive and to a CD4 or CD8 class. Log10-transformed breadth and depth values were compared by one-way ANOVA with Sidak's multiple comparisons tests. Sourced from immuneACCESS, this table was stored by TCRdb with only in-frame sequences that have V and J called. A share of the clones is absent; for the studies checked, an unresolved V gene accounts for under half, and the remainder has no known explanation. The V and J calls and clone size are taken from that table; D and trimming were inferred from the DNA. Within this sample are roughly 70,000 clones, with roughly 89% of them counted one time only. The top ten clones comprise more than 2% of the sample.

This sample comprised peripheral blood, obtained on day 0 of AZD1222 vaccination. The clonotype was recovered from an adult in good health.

The CDR3 protein: CASSPVVGQANTDTQYF. The DNA reads as follows: TGCGCCAGCAGCCCGGTAGTGGGACAGGCGAACACAGATACGCAGTATTTT. The chain is assembled from TRBV5-1 and TRBJ2-3; TRBD1 agrees with 8 junctional bases. V trim: 4 bases; J trim: 2 bases; unmatched bases: 12. Looking up the germline V gene yields CDR1 SGHRS and CDR2 YFSETQ. The CDR3 starts with the cysteine, ends with the phenylalanine, and has 17 residues. Just CDR3 DNA is preserved here, 51 bases in frame from base 1.